This TCR beta chain derives from a study of regulatory T cells in long-lasting Graves disease. This clonotype was recorded at least ten times. Library construction for TCR beta used iRepertoire HTBI primers and Arm-PCR of CDR3 regions. TCRdb called the multiplex PCR reads again in MiXCR, with one record for every CDR3 protein. Of approximately 440,000 distinct CDR3 sequences in the sample, 20% to 30% are singletons; the top ten hold about 26%. Documented time point: persistent/refractory GD, antithyroid drugs over 5 years with positive TRAb. Generation of the TCR library employed RNA extracted from PBMCs. CDR1 and CDR2 from the germline V gene are LGHDT and YNNKEL (reference sequence). V was shortened by 5 bases and J by 5 bases, with 10 bases between the two germline ends. CDR3 length: 13 residues.

The chain employs TRBV3-1 and TRBJ1-5; D call uncertain. The TCR comes from a female donor with Graves disease. Sequencing used peripheral blood mononuclear cells (PBMCs), obtained when the disease was refractory, from a patient treated with antithyroid drugs. The CDR3 spells CASSNSGYQPQHF. The CDR3 DNA reads TGTGCCAGCAGCAATTCAGGCTATCAGCCCCAGCATTTT.